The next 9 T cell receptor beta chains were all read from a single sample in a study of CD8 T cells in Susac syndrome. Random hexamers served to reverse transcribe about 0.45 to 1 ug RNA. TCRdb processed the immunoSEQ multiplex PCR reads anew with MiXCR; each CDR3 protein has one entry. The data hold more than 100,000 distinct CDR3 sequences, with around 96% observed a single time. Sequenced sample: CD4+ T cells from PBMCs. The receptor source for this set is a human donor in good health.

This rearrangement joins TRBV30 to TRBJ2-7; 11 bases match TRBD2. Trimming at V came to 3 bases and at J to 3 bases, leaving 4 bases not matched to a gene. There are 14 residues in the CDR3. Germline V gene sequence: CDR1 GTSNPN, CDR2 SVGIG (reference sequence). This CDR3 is CAWRTSGSSYEQYF. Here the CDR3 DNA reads TGTGCCTGGAGAACTAGCGGGAGTAGCTACGAGCAGTACTTC. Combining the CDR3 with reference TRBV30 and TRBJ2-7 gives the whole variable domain SQTIHQWPATLVQPVGSPLSLECTVEGTSNPNLYWYRQAAGRGLQLLFYSVGIGQISSEVPQNLSASRPQDRQFILSSKKLLLSDSGFYLCAWRTSGSSYEQYFGPGTRLTVT.

The CDR3 region is CSVSRTVKETQYF. DNA for the CDR3: TGCAGTGTCAGCAGGACAGTAAAAGAGACCCAGTACTTC. The chain combines TRBV20-1 with TRBJ2-5; D might be TRBD1 (6 bases). Germline V gene sequence: CDR1 DFQATT, CDR2 SNEGSKA (reference sequence). This CDR3 comprises 13 residues. The V and J ends lost 7 bases and 3 bases respectively, with 15 bases between them.

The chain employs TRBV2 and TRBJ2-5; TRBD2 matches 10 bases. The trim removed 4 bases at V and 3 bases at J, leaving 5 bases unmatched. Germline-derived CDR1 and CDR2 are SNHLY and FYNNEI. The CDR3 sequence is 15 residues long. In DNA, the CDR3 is TGTGCCAGCAGTGCCCCACTAGCGGGAAAAGAGACCCAGTACTTC. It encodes CASSAPLAGKETQYF.

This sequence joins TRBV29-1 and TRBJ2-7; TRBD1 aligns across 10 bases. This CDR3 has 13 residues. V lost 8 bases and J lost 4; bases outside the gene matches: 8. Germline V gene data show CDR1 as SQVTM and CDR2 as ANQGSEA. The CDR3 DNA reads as TGCAGCCTCCTTCGGGACAGGGGATACGAGCAGTACTTC. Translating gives CSLLRDRGYEQYF.

This chain's CDR3 is CASSQEGLAGYEQFF. The CDR3 DNA reads TGTGCCAGCAGCCAAGAAGGGCTAGCAGGCTATGAGCAGTTCTTC. This chain joins TRBV4-2 and TRBJ2-1, with D perhaps TRBD2 (5 bases). V shed 0 bases and J shed 8 bases, with 14 bases lying between them. The CDR3 spans 15 residues. Germline assignment: CDR1 LGHNA and CDR2 YNFKEQ.

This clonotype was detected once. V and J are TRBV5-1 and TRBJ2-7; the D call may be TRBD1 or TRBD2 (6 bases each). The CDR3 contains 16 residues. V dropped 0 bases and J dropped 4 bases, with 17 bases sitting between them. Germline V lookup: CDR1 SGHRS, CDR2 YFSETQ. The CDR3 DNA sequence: TGCGCCAGCAGCTTGGAGGGGGGCGGGTTCGTTTACGAGCAGTACTTC. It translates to CASSLEGGGFVYEQYF.

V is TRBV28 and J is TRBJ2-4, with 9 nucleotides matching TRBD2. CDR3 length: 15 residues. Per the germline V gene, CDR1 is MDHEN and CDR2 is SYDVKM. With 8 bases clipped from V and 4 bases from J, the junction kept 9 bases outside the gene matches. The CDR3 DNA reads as TGTGCCAGCGGGTCGGCGGGAGGGGGGAAAAACATTCAGTACTTC. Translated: CASGSAGGGKNIQYF.

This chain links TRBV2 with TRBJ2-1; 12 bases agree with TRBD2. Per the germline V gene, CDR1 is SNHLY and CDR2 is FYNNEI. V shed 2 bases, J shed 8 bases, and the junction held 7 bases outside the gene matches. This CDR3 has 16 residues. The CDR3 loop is CASSELGTSGFYEQFF. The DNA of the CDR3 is TGTGCCAGCAGTGAATTGGGGACTAGCGGGTTTTATGAGCAGTTCTTC.

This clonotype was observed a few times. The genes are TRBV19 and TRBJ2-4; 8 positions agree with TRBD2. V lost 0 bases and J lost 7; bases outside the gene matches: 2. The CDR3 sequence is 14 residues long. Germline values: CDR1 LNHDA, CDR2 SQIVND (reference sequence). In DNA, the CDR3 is TGTGCCAGTAGTATAGAAGCGGGAGAGAACATTCAGTACTTC. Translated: CASSIEAGENIQYF.